The 31 T cell receptor beta chains below all came from one sample that was sequenced in a study of T cells in lung cancer brain metastases. Profiling relied on immunoSEQ multiplex PCR, and the TCRdb table lists in-frame clones only, not all of them. The data hold a few thousand clones, with 85% to 95% observed a single time. Sample: tumor tissue from a brain metastasis. These receptors were collected from a man aged 70-80 years with non-small cell lung cancer that had spread to the brain.

The chain links TRBV29-1 to TRBJ1-4; D is ambiguous. CDR1 is SQVTM, CDR2 ANQGSEA, per germline. The CDR3 contains 13 residues. The V end lost 2 bases, the J end lost 7 bases, and 11 bases lay between the germline ends. The CDR3 is CSVERSVGEKLFF. CDR3 DNA: TGCAGCGTTGAAAGAAGTGTCGGTGAAAAACTGTTTTTT.

The chain employs TRBV7-3 and TRBJ2-7, with D maybe TRBD1 (5 bases). The CDR3 has 15 amino acids. The germline CDR1 and CDR2 sequences are SGHTA and FQGTGA. V was cut by 2 bases and J by 2 bases, with 13 bases left in between. CDR3 residues: CASSLSAGSTYEQYF. The CDR3 coding sequence is TGTGCCAGCAGCTTATCGGCAGGGTCCACCTACGAGCAGTACTTC.

V and J are TRBV5-5 and TRBJ1-1; D gene unclear. Germline CDR1 reads SGHKS; CDR2 reads YYEKEE (reference sequence). Between the trimmed V and J ends, which lost 4 bases and 1 base, there was a span of 11 bases. The CDR3 runs 14 residues. The CDR3 DNA follows: TGTGCCAGCAGCCCGGATACATGGAACACTGAAGCTTTCTTT. Residues: CASSPDTWNTEAFF.

This clone was detected once. The chain has TRBV10-2 and TRBJ1-2; TRBD1 might be the D (5 bases). The V and J ends lost 5 bases and 8 bases respectively, with 18 bases between them. This CDR3 region has 14 residues. Per germline, CDR1 WSHSY and CDR2 SAAADI. This CDR3 is CASSFREDSGGYTF. Here the CDR3 DNA reads TGCGCCAGCAGTTTCAGGGAGGATTCGGGGGGCTACACCTTC.

This chain connects TRBV5-6 to TRBJ1-3; D is possibly TRBD1 (6 bases). The CDR3 totals 16 residues. Deletions cut 0 bases from V and 2 bases from J, with 12 bases between. Germline V lookup: CDR1 SGHDT, CDR2 YYEEEE. The CDR3 loop is CASSLAWGAAGNTIYF. CDR3 sequence (DNA): TGTGCCAGCAGCTTGGCCTGGGGGGCGGCTGGAAACACCATATATTTT. Variable domain in full (rest from reference TRBV5-6 and TRBJ1-3): DAGVTQSPTHLIKTRGQQVTLRCSPKSGHDTVSWYQQALGQGPQFIFQYYEEEERQRGNFPDRFSGHQFPNYSSELNVNALLLGDSALYLCASSLAWGAAGNTIYFGEGSWLTVV.

This clone was seen once. The J gene is TRBJ2-7, the V gene TRBV11-2; 7 bases align to TRBD2. The V segment lost 5 bases and the J segment 7 bases; nucleotides outside the gene matches: 5. Germline CDR1 reads SGHAT; CDR2 reads FQNNGV. The CDR3 loop spans 12 amino acids. The CDR3 nucleotides are TGTGCCAGCAGCCAACCCGGGGGGGAGCAGTACTTC. This encodes CASSQPGGEQYF.

This chain links TRBV19 with TRBJ2-2; D possibly uses TRBD1 or TRBD2 (5 bases each). CDR3 size: 18 residues. From germline, CDR1 is LNHDA and CDR2 SQIVND (reference sequence). Trimming removed 7 bases at V and 0 bases at J, with 21 bases between. The CDR3 protein is CASNPPGQATSNTGELFF. The DNA of the CDR3 is TGTGCCAGTAACCCCCCGGGGCAGGCGACCTCGAACACCGGGGAGCTGTTTTTT.

V is TRBV7-9 and J is TRBJ1-4; no firm D call. The CDR3 is 14 residues long. With 1 base removed from V and 3 bases from J, the gap between germline ends came to 6 bases. Germline V gene lookup returns CDR1 SEHNR and CDR2 FQNEAQ (reference sequence). CDR3 region: CASSLGQANEKLFF. CDR3 nucleotides: TGTGCCAGCAGCTTAGGACAAGCTAATGAAAAACTGTTTTTT.

The gene calls are TRBV4-2 and TRBJ2-5, with TRBD2 matching 8 bases. The CDR3 runs to 16 residues. After removal of 0 bases from V and 1 base from J, the junction contained 4 bases not matched to a gene. In germline, CDR1 is LGHNA, CDR2 YNFKEQ. The CDR3 loop reads CASSQEKREIQETQYF. The CDR3 nucleotides are TGTGCCAGCAGCCAAGAAAAGCGGGAGATCCAAGAGACCCAGTACTTC.

The chain couples TRBV5-1 to TRBJ2-5; 8 bases fit TRBD1. V lost 1 base to trimming and J lost 2 bases; unmatched junction nucleotides: 10. Germline-derived CDR1 and CDR2 are SGHRS and YFSETQ. The CDR3 length is 17 residues. Written as DNA, the CDR3 is TGCGCCAGCAGCTTGCCCCCGGACAGGGTACAGCAAGAGACCCAGTACTTC. It translates to CASSLPPDRVQQETQYF.

This chain joins TRBV9 and TRBJ2-1, with 10 nucleotides matching TRBD2. The CDR3 is made up of 15 amino acids. V lost 5 bases to trimming and J lost 4 bases; unmatched junction nucleotides: 6. The V gene's germline CDR1 is SGDLS and CDR2 YYNGEE. This CDR3 is CASRPGTSAYNEQFF. CDR3 sequence (DNA): TGTGCCAGCAGACCCGGGACTAGCGCGTACAATGAGCAGTTCTTC.

The CDR3 coding sequence is TGTGCCAGCAGCCCCGGACAGGGGGCTTCCTCCACCTTC. Translating gives CASSPGQGASSTF. This chain links TRBV5-8 with TRBJ1-2; 11 bases fit TRBD1. The germline V gene encodes CDR1 SGHTS and CDR2 YDEGEE. CDR3 size: 13 residues. Losses at the gene ends were 4 bases for V and 13 bases for J; bases not matched to a gene: 9.

This chain joins TRBV7-6 and TRBJ2-7; possibly TRBD1 for D (5 bases). Germline assignment: CDR1 SGHVS and CDR2 FNYEAQ. The CDR3 totals 13 residues. Trimming stripped 1 base from V and 5 bases from J, with 9 bases between. DNA of the CDR3: TGTGCCAGCAGCTTAGGCAGGGAAGACGAGCAGTACTTC. Protein sequence: CASSLGREDEQYF.

The V call is TRBV18, the J call TRBJ2-3; 8 nucleotides agree with TRBD1. The CDR3 covers 14 residues. V lost 4 bases and J lost 1; bases outside the gene matches: 1. CDR1 is KGHSH and CDR2 is LQKENI in the germline V gene. This CDR3 is CASSLGQGTDTQYF. The CDR3 DNA is TGTGCCAGCTCACTGGGACAGGGCACAGATACGCAGTATTTT.

The chain is built from TRBV6-5 and TRBJ2-3; 8 bases are shared with TRBD1. Germline CDR1 is MNHEY and CDR2 is SVGAGI. V shed 5 bases, J shed 5 bases, and the junction held 3 bases outside the gene matches. The CDR3 has 13 residues. Here the CDR3 DNA reads TGTGCCAGCAGTCTTGACAGGGGAGATACGCAGTATTTT. Protein sequence: CASSLDRGDTQYF.

The V call is TRBV19, the J call TRBJ2-7; D may correspond to TRBD1 or TRBD2 (5 bases each). The length of the CDR3 is 15 residues. Trimming shortened V by 7 bases and J by 6 bases, and 22 bases separated the two germline ends. The V gene's germline CDR1 is LNHDA and CDR2 SQIVND (reference sequence). CDR3 in amino acids: CASNPRGTATAEQYF. CDR3 sequence (DNA): TGTGCCAGTAATCCCCGAGGGACGGCCACGGCCGAGCAGTACTTC.

V and J are TRBV5-1 and TRBJ1-2; 9 nucleotides align to TRBD1. The CDR3 runs to 19 residues. V was pared by 2 bases and J by 4 bases, with 18 bases of the junction left unmatched. From germline, CDR1 is SGHRS and CDR2 YFSETQ. CDR3 nucleotide sequence: TGCGCCAGCAGCTTTCAGTCCCGGACAGGGGTTTCAGGAGGCTATGGCTACACCTTC. Translation: CASSFQSRTGVSGGYGYTF.

The chain carries TRBV5-1 and TRBJ1-5; 7 positions match TRBD1. CDR3 length equals 14 residues. V lost 4 bases, J lost 5 bases, and 6 bases stayed unmatched. Germline V lookup: CDR1 SGHRS, CDR2 YFSETQ. CDR3 in DNA: TGCGCCAGCAGCGAGTCAGGGGGATATCAGCCCCAGCATTTT. Amino acid sequence: CASSESGGYQPQHF. The complete variable domain, with remaining parts taken from reference TRBV5-1 and TRBJ1-5, reads KAGVTQTPRYLIKTRGQQVTLSCSPISGHRSVSWYQQTPGQGLQFLFEYFSETQRNKGNFPGRFSGRQFSNSRSEMNVSTLELGDSALYLCASSESGGYQPQHFGDGTRLSIL.

The genes are TRBV6-5 and TRBJ2-2, with D unresolved. With 10 bases removed from V and 1 base from J, the gap between germline ends came to 13 bases. CDR3 length: 14 amino acids. Germline CDR1 reads MNHEY; CDR2 reads SVGAGI. The CDR3 sequence: CATHETKNTGELFF. In DNA form, the CDR3 reads TGTGCCACCCATGAGACAAAGAACACCGGGGAGCTGTTTTTT.

This clone was seen just once. This sequence joins TRBV29-1 and TRBJ2-2; D might be TRBD1 or TRBD2, each matching 6 bases. CDR1 and CDR2 (germline): SQVTM, ANQGSEA. V dropped 6 bases and J dropped 4 bases, with 12 bases sitting between them. The CDR3 length is 13 residues. In DNA form, the CDR3 reads TGCAGCGTAGGGGGGTTAGGCACCGGGGAGCTGTTTTTT. Translated: CSVGGLGTGELFF.

The chain has TRBV4-2 and TRBJ1-2; unclear D gene. In germline, CDR1 is LGHNA, CDR2 YNFKEQ. V dropped 4 bases and J dropped 1 base, with 19 bases sitting between them. CDR3 size: 17 residues. The CDR3 reads CASSPRLAQEDNYGYTF. The DNA for the CDR3 is TGTGCCAGCAGCCCGAGACTGGCTCAGGAGGATAACTATGGCTACACCTTC.

The chain combines TRBV9 with TRBJ2-3; TRBD1 might be the D (6 bases). Trimming took 4 bases from V and 6 from J, leaving 24 bases between them. Germline assignment: CDR1 SGDLS and CDR2 YYNGEE. The CDR3 has 17 amino acids. The DNA for the CDR3 is TGTGCCAGCAGCCCCAGACCGTCGGCAGGGGTAGGGGATACGCAGTATTTT. Protein product: CASSPRPSAGVGDTQYF.

The chain recombines TRBV7-2 with TRBJ2-1; D is ambiguous. Germline V gene sequence: CDR1 SGHTA, CDR2 FQGNSA. The CDR3 loop spans 14 amino acids. With 1 base removed from V and 13 bases from J, the gap between germline ends came to 17 bases. CDR3 loop: CASSLVSTLERQFF. The CDR3 DNA is TGTGCCAGCAGCTTAGTTTCGACTTTGGAGCGACAGTTCTTC.

The rearrangement joins TRBV6-1 to TRBJ2-7, with D possibly being TRBD2 (6 bases). The CDR3 is 15 residues long. Germline CDR1 reads MNHNS; CDR2 reads SASEGT. Trimming left V 8 bases short and J 3 bases short, with 20 bases between. The CDR3 DNA sequence: TGTGCCAGCGCTTTAACGGGGAGGACCAACTACGAGCAGTACTTC. Encoded protein: CASALTGRTNYEQYF.

This chain connects TRBV7-8 to TRBJ2-5; 10 positions agree with TRBD2. From germline, CDR1 is SGHVS and CDR2 FQNEAQ. After removal of 4 bases from V and 4 bases from J, the junction contained 6 bases not matched to a gene. The CDR3 totals 15 residues. CDR3 region: CASSSRSGRGETQYF. In DNA form, the CDR3 reads TGTGCCAGCAGCTCCAGGAGCGGGAGGGGAGAGACCCAGTACTTC.

Notes on this clone: A read error may account for a junction end that differs from germline. V and J are TRBV28 and TRBJ2-7; D could derive from TRBD1 or TRBD2 (7 bases each). Looked up from germline, CDR1 is MDHEN and CDR2 is SYDVKM. This CDR3 contains 15 residues. This CDR3 reads CASSPPTGRGREQYF. As DNA, the CDR3 is TGTGCCAGCAGTCCCCCGACAGGGAGGGGACGCGAGCAGTATTTC.

The chain carries TRBV7-3 and TRBJ2-1, with TRBD2 as a possible D gene (5 bases). CDR1 and CDR2 from the germline V gene are SGHTA and FQGTGA. V lost 5 bases and J 6 bases, leaving 14 bases between the germline ends. This CDR3 is 14 amino acids long. The CDR3 protein is CASSPHSGSNEQFF. CDR3 DNA: TGTGCCAGCAGCCCACACTCGGGGAGCAATGAGCAGTTCTTC.

This clone was recorded only once. J is TRBJ2-5 and V is TRBV7-2, with D tentatively TRBD2 (6 bases). Deletions cut 5 bases from V and 3 bases from J, with 16 bases between. This CDR3 has 15 residues. Germline loops: CDR1 SGHTA, CDR2 FQGNSA. Here the CDR3 DNA reads TGTGCCAGCAGCCCGGGACTGACGGTGGAAGAGACCCAGTACTTC. Protein sequence: CASSPGLTVEETQYF. Looking up the rest from reference TRBV7-2 and TRBJ2-5 gives the full variable domain: GAGVSQSPSNKVTEKGKDVELRCDPISGHTALYWYRQSLGQGLEFLIYFQGNSAPDKSGLPSDRFSAERTGGSVSTLTIQRTQQEDSAVYLCASSPGLTVEETQYFGPGTRLLVL.

The chain employs TRBV5-6 and TRBJ2-2, with a possible D match to TRBD1 (5 bases). V shed 2 bases and J shed 0 bases, with 8 bases lying between them. The CDR3 runs 15 residues. The germline V gene has CDR1 SGHDT and CDR2 YYEEEE. This CDR3 reads CASSFRQTNTGELFF. CDR3 nucleotide sequence: TGTGCCAGCAGCTTTCGACAGACGAACACCGGGGAGCTGTTTTTT.

This clone was recorded once. The chain employs TRBV27 and TRBJ2-7; weak D call: TRBD2 (6 bases). The CDR3 has 16 residues. From germline, CDR1 is MNHEY and CDR2 SMNVEV (reference sequence). The germline V and J ends were trimmed by 3 bases and 2 bases, with 17 bases remaining between them. For the CDR3, the DNA is TGTGCCAGCAGTTTGGGGTTGGGACGGGGGACCTACGAGCAGTACTTC. This encodes CASSLGLGRGTYEQYF.

This chain joins TRBV9 and TRBJ2-7, with TRBD1 matching 9 bases. With V trimmed by 2 bases and J by 3 bases, 3 bases remained unmatched. From germline, CDR1 is SGDLS and CDR2 YYNGEE. The CDR3 has 14 amino acids. CDR3 DNA sequence: TGTGCCAGCAGCGTCGGACAGGGGAACTACGAGCAGTACTTC. This translates into CASSVGQGNYEQYF.